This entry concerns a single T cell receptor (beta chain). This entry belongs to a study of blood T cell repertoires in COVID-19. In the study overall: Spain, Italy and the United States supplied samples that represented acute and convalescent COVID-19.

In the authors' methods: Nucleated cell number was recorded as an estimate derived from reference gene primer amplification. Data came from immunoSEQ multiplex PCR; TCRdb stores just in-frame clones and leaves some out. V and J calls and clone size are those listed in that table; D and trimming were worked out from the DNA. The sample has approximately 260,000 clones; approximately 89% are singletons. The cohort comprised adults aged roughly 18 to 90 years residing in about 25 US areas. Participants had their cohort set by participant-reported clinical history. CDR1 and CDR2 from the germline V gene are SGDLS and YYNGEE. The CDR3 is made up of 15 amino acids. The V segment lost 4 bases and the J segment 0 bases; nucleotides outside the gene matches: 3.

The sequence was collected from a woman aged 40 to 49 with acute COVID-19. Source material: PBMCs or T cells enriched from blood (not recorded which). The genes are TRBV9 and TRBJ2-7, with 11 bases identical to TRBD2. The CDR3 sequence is CASSSGLAASYEQYF. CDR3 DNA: TGTGCCAGCAGCTCGGGACTAGCGGCCTCCTACGAGCAGTACTTC.